One sample yielded the 15 T cell receptor beta chains listed below, sequenced in a study of blood T cell repertoires in COVID-19. Using immunoSEQ multiplex PCR, the repertoire was profiled, and TCRdb retains in-frame clones only, with some absent. This repertoire shows roughly 120,000 clones, nearly 85% found once; its top ten account for 5.5% to 8.5%. Sequenced input: peripheral blood. The receptors stem from a woman aged 45 to 65 with acute or convalescent COVID-19.

The J gene is TRBJ1-1, the V gene TRBV6-5; D gene unclear. Germline assignment: CDR1 MNHEY and CDR2 SVGAGI. The CDR3 is 13 amino acids. V gave up 3 bases and J gave up 4 bases, with 9 bases separating them. The CDR3 bases are TGTGCCAGCAGTTATATCGCGGGCACTGAAGCTTTCTTT. This gives the protein CASSYIAGTEAFF.

The chain recombines TRBV28 with TRBJ1-4, with 10 bases fitting TRBD1. The length of the CDR3 is 14 residues. Germline CDR1 reads MDHEN; CDR2 reads SYDVKM. The ends lost 5 bases at V and 11 bases at J; junction bases unmatched: 8. This CDR3 reads CASSPGTGVVKLFF. In nucleotides, the CDR3 is TGTGCCAGCAGTCCCGGGACAGGGGTGGTGAAACTGTTTTTT.

The gene calls are TRBV29-1 and TRBJ1-2; TRBD1 is a possible D gene (6 bases). This CDR3 has 14 residues. Germline assignment: CDR1 SQVTM and CDR2 ANQGSEA. Trimming stripped 1 base from V and 9 bases from J, with 18 bases between. CDR3 sequence reads: CSVEGGRDTFSYTF. The CDR3 region has the DNA TGCAGCGTTGAAGGTGGCAGGGACACCTTTAGCTACACCTTC.

V and J are TRBV5-1 and TRBJ2-7; a possible D gene is TRBD1 (5 bases). V lost 1 base and J lost 0, with 11 bases in between. The CDR3 is 15 amino acids. Germline CDR1 and CDR2: SGHRS and YFSETQ. In DNA, the CDR3 is TGCGCCAGCAGCTTGTCAGGCAGGGCCTCCTACGAGCAGTACTTC. As protein: CASSLSGRASYEQYF. The whole variable domain, remainder taken from reference TRBV5-1 and TRBJ2-7, is KAGVTQTPRYLIKTRGQQVTLSCSPISGHRSVSWYQQTPGQGLQFLFEYFSETQRNKGNFPGRFSGRQFSNSRSEMNVSTLELGDSALYLCASSLSGRASYEQYFGPGTRLTVT.

V usage is TRBV5-1 and J usage is TRBJ1-1; 7 bases line up with TRBD1. V gave up 0 bases and J gave up 9 bases; unmatched junction bases: 14. The germline gives CDR1 SGHRS, CDR2 YFSETQ. The CDR3 is 16 amino acids. As DNA, the CDR3 is TGCGCCAGCAGCTTGGGCACAGGGGACGTGGGGAGTAAAGCTTTCTTT. As protein: CASSLGTGDVGSKAFF.

This chain connects TRBV27 to TRBJ1-1; D is perhaps TRBD1 (5 bases). V dropped 2 bases and J dropped 3 bases, with 13 bases sitting between them. Germline loops: CDR1 MNHEY, CDR2 SMNVEV (reference sequence). The CDR3 extends over 15 amino acids. The CDR3 nucleotides are TGTGCCAGCAGTTTAGAAGCAGGGTGGTACACTGAAGCTTTCTTT. Its protein is CASSLEAGWYTEAFF.

The chain links TRBV6-5 to TRBJ2-2, with D uncertain. Germline loops: CDR1 MNHEY, CDR2 SVGAGI. V dropped 6 bases and J dropped 1 base, with 12 bases sitting between them. This CDR3 has 15 residues. DNA for the CDR3: TGTGCCAGCAGGGTATCCTTAGTGAACACCGGGGAGCTGTTTTTT. Protein: CASRVSLVNTGELFF.

The chain has TRBV5-1 and TRBJ2-3; maybe TRBD1 (5 bases). In germline, CDR1 is SGHRS, CDR2 YFSETQ. Trimming stripped 4 bases from V and 0 bases from J, with 15 bases between. The CDR3 has 16 amino acids. The CDR3 loop is CASSPATGTSTDTQYF. CDR3 DNA sequence: TGCGCCAGCAGCCCGGCCACAGGAACTAGCACAGATACGCAGTATTTT.

V and J are TRBV28 and TRBJ2-2; no definite D call. The CDR3 covers 15 residues. Trimming cost V 1 base and J 6 bases, with 12 bases left between them. CDR1 is MDHEN, CDR2 SYDVKM, per germline. CDR3: CASSLFAVLAGELFF. CDR3 bases: TGTGCCAGCAGTTTATTCGCAGTTCTGGCCGGGGAGCTGTTTTTT.

This chain joins TRBV30 and TRBJ1-2; the D gene is possibly TRBD1 (5 bases). The V gene's germline CDR1 is GTSNPN and CDR2 SVGIG (reference sequence). Between the trimmed V and J ends, which lost 2 bases and 4 bases, there was a span of 14 bases. CDR3 length: 14 residues. CDR3 protein: CAWSNSGAIYGYTF. The CDR3 DNA reads as TGTGCCTGGAGTAACAGTGGGGCTATCTATGGCTACACCTTC.

The CDR3 loop reads CASSYRGSYEQYF. The CDR3 bases are TGTGCCAGCAGCTACAGGGGCTCCTACGAGCAGTACTTC. V usage is TRBV25-1 and J usage is TRBJ2-7; 7 bases line up with TRBD1. CDR3 length equals 13 residues. Germline V gene sequence: CDR1 MGHDK, CDR2 SYGVNS. The V segment lost 6 bases and the J segment 0 bases; nucleotides outside the gene matches: 2.

The V gene is TRBV5-4, the J gene TRBJ1-1; D is undetermined. Germline lookup yields CDR1 SGHNT and CDR2 YYREEE (reference sequence). V lost 4 bases and J lost 3, with 10 bases in between. This CDR3 contains 13 residues. CDR3 amino acids: CASSQDWDTEAFF. In DNA, the CDR3 is TGTGCCAGCAGCCAGGACTGGGACACTGAAGCTTTCTTT.

This chain connects TRBV10-3 to TRBJ2-7; possible D gene TRBD2, 5 bases. The CDR3 runs 11 residues. From germline, CDR1 is ENHRY and CDR2 SYGVKD. The V end was cut by 10 bases, the J end by 6 bases, with 13 bases between. CDR3 sequence: CATTGNREQYF. The CDR3 region has the DNA TGTGCCACGACGGGGAACCGCGAGCAGTACTTC.

The chain combines TRBV14 with TRBJ1-4; possibly TRBD1 for D (5 bases). The CDR3 has 18 residues. The ends were cut back, 2 bases at V and 0 bases at J, with 16 bases in the middle. Looked up from germline, CDR1 is SGHDN and CDR2 is FVKESK. CDR3 sequence reads: CASSQLGAWGATNEKLFF. The DNA of the CDR3 is TGTGCCAGCAGCCAACTTGGAGCGTGGGGGGCAACTAATGAAAAACTGTTTTTT.

The J gene is TRBJ1-2, the V gene TRBV5-4; no definite D call. The CDR3 spans 13 residues. Germline CDR1 and CDR2: SGHNT and YYREEE (reference sequence). V lost 0 bases and J lost 0, with 3 bases in between. The CDR3 DNA reads as TGTGCCAGCAGCTTGGGGCCTAACTATGGCTACACCTTC. It is translated as CASSLGPNYGYTF.